The 2 T cell receptor beta chains presented below share a single source sample, sequenced in a study of blood T cell repertoires in COVID-19. The data were produced by immunoSEQ multiplex PCR, yet TCRdb's version contains in-frame clones alone and is incomplete. The data show 150,000 to 200,000 clones, about 86% seen once. The source material was peripheral blood. The source is a man aged 55-75 years with acute or convalescent COVID-19.

The sample holds a few counts of this clone. V usage is TRBV18 and J usage is TRBJ2-6; 8 bases fit TRBD2. The germline CDR1 and CDR2 sequences are KGHSH and LQKENI. V trimming: 3 bases; J trimming: 1 base; junction bases outside the gene matches: 5. The CDR3 is made up of 17 amino acids. The CDR3 DNA is TGTGCCAGCTCACCGGGGGTAGCGGGATCTGGGGCCAACGTCCTGACTTTC. This codes for CASSPGVAGSGANVLTF.

This chain uses TRBV18 with TRBJ1-4; 9 bases line up with TRBD1. This CDR3 has 17 residues. Unmatched junction bases numbered 14, after V lost 5 bases and J lost 7 bases. Germline V gene sequence: CDR1 KGHSH, CDR2 LQKENI. The CDR3 nucleotides are TGTGCCAGCTCATTAGGTCCCGGGACAGGGTTGGCTGAAAAACTGTTTTTT. It encodes CASSLGPGTGLAEKLFF.